A few counts support the clone carrying this T cell receptor (beta chain). Its antigen remains unknown. This specimen belongs to a study of graft-versus-host responses after intestinal transplantation. Across the study: In this cohort, recipients had multivisceral, liver-intestinal, or isolated intestinal transplants. Anti-thymocyte globulin induction, then tacrolimus and steroids for two to four years, went to all recipients. Overall study results and limits: Ileal or blood samples showed some GvH clones first, and such clones were also found in recipient marrow.

Germline V lookup: CDR1 MDHEN, CDR2 SYDVKM. The CDR3 consists of 18 residues. V was clipped by 5 bases and J by 2 bases; unmatched bases: 18. Sequenced by immunoSEQ multiplex PCR; TCRdb stores in-frame clones only, minus some. The sample holds around 20,000 clones, around 79% seen once. The source material was PBMCs, sampled 14 days after transplant. The receptor was derived from a human patient who received an intestinal transplant, so some T cells may come from the graft donor. The rearrangement links TRBV28 to TRBJ2-7; 7 nucleotides line up with TRBD1. The CDR3: CASSLPSWGRDRTYEQYF. CDR3 nucleotide sequence: TGTGCCAGCAGTCTACCCTCGTGGGGTCGGGACAGAACCTACGAGCAGTACTTC.